This note documents a single TCR beta chain sequence. The clone's antigen remains unknown. No per-base quality is available; no much larger clone lies one base away. Trimming at the junction amounts to 1 base on V and 2 bases on J, and the germline ends lie 16 bases apart. Counted from cysteine to phenylalanine, this CDR3 has 17 amino acids. The only DNA kept is the CDR3, 51 bases in frame from the first base. According to the germline V gene, CDR1 reads SNHLY and CDR2 reads FYNNEI. This entry is derived from a study of blood T cell repertoires in COVID-19 (dated by TCRdb to 2019 to 2021). About the investigation overall: The collaborator samples originated in the United States, Italy and Spain and spanned the acute and convalescent phases of COVID-19. The dataset comprised deeply sampled blood TCRbeta repertoires from subjects exposed to, actively infected with, or recovered from COVID-19. The material from the prospective study consisted of cDNA or gDNA derived from T cells, B-cell-depleted T cells, or PBMCs. Nearly every sample came with metadata listing a de-identified subject ID, COVID-19 status, age in years and sex. Where available, HLA class I and class II types were taken from metadata supplied by the sample provider and were not determined by assay-based typing. Samples came from the ongoing ImmuneRACE study (first 160 participants) plus 1,254 subjects from 6 global collaborators. The repertoires were released in a freely available public database intended as a resource for research on the immune response to SARS-CoV-2.

In the prospective study, participants were about 18 to 95 years old, resided in about 25 geographic areas of the United States, and were enrolled through a virtual design. Cohort assignment in the prospective study relied on participant-reported clinical history from a screening survey and a study questionnaire. Exposed participants had been in contact with someone with a PCR-confirmed or clinician-diagnosed COVID-19 case within 2 weeks of study entry. In the prospective study, whole blood, serum and a nasopharyngeal or oropharyngeal swab were collected from each participant by mobile phlebotomists. Prospective study participants could optionally give additional blood draws and questionnaires over an approximately two-month period. Before DNA extraction, prospective study blood samples were shipped either frozen or at room temperature. Overall study outcomes, separate from this receptor: How much clinical and demographic metadata was included differed by source and by participant, and the metadata was provided uncurated.

TCRbeta CDR3 regions were amplified from genomic DNA by means of the immunoSEQ Assay, a bias-controlled multiplex PCR. In the original analysis: The number of nucleated cells in each sample was estimated from the amplification of reference gene primers within the assay. To quantify the absolute abundance of each unique TCRbeta CDR3 rearrangement, sequence reads were collapsed and filtered. For each sample, productive Simpson clonality was calculated as the square root of Simpson's diversity index over productive rearrangements. The immuneACCESS repertoire file appears here via TCRdb, limited to in-frame rearrangements. These files lack a portion of the clones; in checked studies, under half of the deficit traces to unresolved V genes, and the cause of the others is not known. That table gives V, J and clone size, and the DNA gave D and trimming. For this sample there are 270,000 or so clones; under 95% appear just once. Around 2.8% of the sample lies in the top ten.

This TCR came from a man aged 35 to 55 who had been exposed to COVID-19. Sequenced: PBMCs or T cells enriched from blood (not recorded which). The sequence joins TRBV2 to TRBJ2-3; the D gene is possibly TRBD2, with 6 bases matching. The CDR3 region: CASSEELRRADTDTQYF. The DNA sequence is TGTGCCAGCAGTGAAGAATTGAGGAGGGCGGACACAGATACGCAGTATTTT.